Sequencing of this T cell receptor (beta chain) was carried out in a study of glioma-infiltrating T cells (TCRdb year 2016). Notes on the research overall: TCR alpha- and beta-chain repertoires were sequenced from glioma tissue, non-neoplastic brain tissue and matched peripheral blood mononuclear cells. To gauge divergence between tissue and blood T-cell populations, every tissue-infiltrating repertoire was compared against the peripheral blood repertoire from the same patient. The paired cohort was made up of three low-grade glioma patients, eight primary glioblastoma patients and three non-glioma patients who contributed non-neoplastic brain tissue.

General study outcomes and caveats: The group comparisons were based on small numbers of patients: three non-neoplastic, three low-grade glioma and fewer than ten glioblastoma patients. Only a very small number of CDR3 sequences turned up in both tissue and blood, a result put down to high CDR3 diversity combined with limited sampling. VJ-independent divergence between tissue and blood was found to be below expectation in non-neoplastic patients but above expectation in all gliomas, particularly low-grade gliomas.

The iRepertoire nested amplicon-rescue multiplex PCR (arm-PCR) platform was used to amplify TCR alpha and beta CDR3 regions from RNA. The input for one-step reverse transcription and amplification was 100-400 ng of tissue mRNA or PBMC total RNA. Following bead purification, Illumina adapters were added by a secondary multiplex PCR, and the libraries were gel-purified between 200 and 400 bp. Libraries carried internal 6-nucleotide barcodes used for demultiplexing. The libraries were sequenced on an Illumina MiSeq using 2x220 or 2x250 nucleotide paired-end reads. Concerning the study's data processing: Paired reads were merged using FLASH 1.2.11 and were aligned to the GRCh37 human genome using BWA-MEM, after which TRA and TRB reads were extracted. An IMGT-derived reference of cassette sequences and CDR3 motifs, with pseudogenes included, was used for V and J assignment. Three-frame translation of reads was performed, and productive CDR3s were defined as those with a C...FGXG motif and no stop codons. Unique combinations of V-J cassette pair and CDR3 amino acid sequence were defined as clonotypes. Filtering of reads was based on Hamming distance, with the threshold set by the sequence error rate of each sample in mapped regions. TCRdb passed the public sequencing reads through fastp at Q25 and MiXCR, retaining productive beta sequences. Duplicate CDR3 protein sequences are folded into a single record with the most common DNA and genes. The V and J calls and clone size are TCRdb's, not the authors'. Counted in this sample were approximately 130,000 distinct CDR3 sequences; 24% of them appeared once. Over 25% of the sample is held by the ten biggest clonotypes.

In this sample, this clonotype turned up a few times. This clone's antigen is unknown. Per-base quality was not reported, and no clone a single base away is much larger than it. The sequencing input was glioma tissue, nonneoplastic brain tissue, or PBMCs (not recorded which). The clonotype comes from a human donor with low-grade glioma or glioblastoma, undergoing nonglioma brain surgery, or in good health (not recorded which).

The nucleotides read TGTGCCAGTAGTCGAACACATGGGCAGCCCCAGCATTTT. Protein translation: CASSRTHGQPQHF. The chain uses TRBV19 and TRBJ1-5, with no D gene named confidently. As encoded in the germline V gene (reference sequence), CDR1 is LNHDA while CDR2 is SQIVND. V loses 5 bases, J loses 7 bases, and the germline ends lie 12 bases apart. The CDR3 starts with the cysteine, ends with the phenylalanine, and has 13 residues. The entry retains the CDR3 DNA only, 39 bases that are in frame from base 1.